Detailed here is one TCR beta chain. Its antigen is currently unknown. Preparing the TCRbeta library involved the use of unique molecular identifiers. TCRdb redid the calling of the PCR reads with MiXCR, one entry per CDR3 protein. The sample holds around 250,000 distinct CDR3 sequences, roughly 23% seen once. This sample was taken from a study of T-cell reconstitution after alpha-beta-depleted transplantation in children. Overall study results and limits: By one year post-transplant, T-cell counts and diversity largely arose from T cells that were newly produced. After transplant, high TCRbeta diversity at day 60 in some patients arose from surviving recipient T cells and thymic progenitors. As was reported, about two months after transplant, alpha-beta T cells came from several hundred expanded graft clones.

V shed 8 bases and J shed 4 bases, with 12 bases lying between them. The CDR3 loop spans 12 amino acids. The rearrangement links TRBV12-3 or TRBV12-4 to TRBJ2-7; D is possibly TRBD1 or TRBD2 (5 bases each). The sequencing here drew on PBMCs, taken before TCRalphabeta/CD19-depleted stem cell transplant. The TCR sequence derives from a girl aged 2 to 10 with Fanconi anemia, due to receive a stem cell transplant. As DNA, the CDR3 is TGTGCCAGCGGGGCTAGCAGTTACGAGCAGTACTTC. This translates into CASGASSYEQYF.